The 27 T cell receptor beta chains below all came from one sample that was sequenced in a study of preoperative IRX-2 immunotherapy in early breast cancer. The treatment was: preoperative locoregional IRX-2 cytokine immunotherapy. This table comes from immunoSEQ multiplex PCR, and its TCRdb copy is limited to in-frame clones, with some not included. The table has about 98,000 clones, 86% seen once. This specimen consisted of tumor tissue, obtained after IRX-2 immunotherapy. The receptors come from a human donor with breast cancer.

With regard to this clone: Relative to the germline gene, one junction end is altered; a read error may explain this. The chain recombines TRBV5-1 with TRBJ1-6; weak D call: TRBD1 (5 bases). Per germline, CDR1 SGHRS and CDR2 YFSETQ. The CDR3 runs 14 residues. In DNA, the CDR3 is TGCGCCAGCAGCTCGGGACGGCCGAATTCACCCCTCTACTTT. This encodes CASSSGRPNSPLYF.

V gene TRBV18 combines with J gene TRBJ2-7; the D gene could be TRBD1 or TRBD2 (5 bases each). The ends were cut back, 2 bases at V and 0 bases at J, with 11 bases in the middle. This CDR3 contains 15 residues. CDR1 is KGHSH, CDR2 LQKENI, per germline. This CDR3 reads CASSPGDGSSYEQYF. CDR3 DNA: TGTGCCAGCTCACCAGGGGACGGAAGCTCCTACGAGCAGTACTTC.

This chain links TRBV7-8 with TRBJ1-1, with TRBD1 matching over 10 bases. The V gene's germline CDR1 is SGHVS and CDR2 FQNEAQ. The length of the CDR3 is 19 residues. V lost 7 bases and J lost 0; bases outside the gene matches: 17. The CDR3 protein is CASTFGILGTGAMNTEAFF. In nucleotides, the CDR3 is TGTGCCAGCACCTTCGGGATCCTCGGGACAGGGGCAATGAACACTGAAGCTTTCTTT.

The CDR3 loop is CASSPRGDPSYEQYF. The CDR3 DNA is TGCGCCAGCAGCCCCCGGGGCGACCCCAGCTACGAGCAGTACTTC. The genes are TRBV5-1 and TRBJ2-7, with D perhaps being TRBD1 or TRBD2 (5 bases each). V lost 4 bases and J 3 bases, leaving 17 bases between the germline ends. Germline V CDR1 and CDR2: SGHRS, YFSETQ. This CDR3 is 15 amino acids long.

The genes are TRBV12-5 and TRBJ1-2; D call uncertain. Germline CDR1 reads LGHNT; CDR2 reads FRNRAP. There are 11 residues in the CDR3. The CDR3 DNA is TGTGCCAGCTCACGAGTCTCAAGCTACACCTTC. Protein: CASSRVSSYTF.

The chain is built from TRBV11-3 and TRBJ2-2; TRBD2 agrees at 12 bases. Germline assignment: CDR1 SGHNT and CDR2 YENEEA. The CDR3 has 18 amino acids. V lost 6 bases, J lost 6 bases, and 14 bases stayed unmatched. In DNA form, the CDR3 reads TGTGCCAGCAGGTTTCTAGCGGGAGGGCTAAAGGGATCCGGGGAGCTGTTTTTT. It codes for CASRFLAGGLKGSGELFF.

This clone is a singleton in its sample. The J gene is TRBJ1-4, the V gene TRBV29-1; 7 bases are shared with TRBD1. V gave up 5 bases and J gave up 4 bases; unmatched junction bases: 7. The V gene's germline CDR1 is SQVTM and CDR2 ANQGSEA. The CDR3 is 14 amino acids. The CDR3: CSVRSGGGNEKLFF. The CDR3 coding sequence is TGCAGCGTTCGGTCAGGGGGTGGTAATGAAAAACTGTTTTTT. The variable domain in full, completed from reference TRBV29-1 and TRBJ1-4, reads SAVISQKPSRDICQRGTSLTIQCQVDSQVTMMFWYRQQPGQSLTLIATANQGSEATYESGFVIDKFPISRPNLTFSTLTVSNMSPEDSSIYLCSVRSGGGNEKLFFGSGTQLSVL.

The chain recombines TRBV18 with TRBJ2-7, with D unresolved. The ends were cut back, 4 bases at V and 4 bases at J, with 8 bases in the middle. The CDR3 spans 12 residues. The germline V gene encodes CDR1 KGHSH and CDR2 LQKENI. The CDR3 DNA is TGTGCCAGCTCACTCCCCGGTTACGAGCAGTACTTC. Amino acid sequence: CASSLPGYEQYF.

The V call is TRBV10-2, the J call TRBJ2-2; TRBD1 matches 9 bases. Per germline, CDR1 WSHSY and CDR2 SAAADI. V dropped 3 bases and J dropped 3; count of bases not matched to a gene: 2. CDR3 length: 15 amino acids. Here the CDR3 DNA reads TGCGCCAGCAGTGAAACAGGGGGCCACACCGGGGAGCTGTTTTTT. This gives the protein CASSETGGHTGELFF.

This chain links TRBV19 with TRBJ2-7; TRBD2 aligns across 10 bases. V shed 8 bases and J 3 bases; nucleotides not matched to a gene: 4. The CDR3 extends over 13 amino acids. Per germline, CDR1 LNHDA and CDR2 SQIVND (reference sequence). As DNA, the CDR3 is TGTGCCAGTGGAAAGCGGGAGGGCTACGAGCAGTACTTC. It translates to CASGKREGYEQYF.

Details on this clone: The junction differs from germline at one of its ends, possibly a read error. V gene TRBV19 combines with J gene TRBJ1-2; 9 bases match TRBD1. The CDR3 is made up of 15 amino acids. Germline lookup yields CDR1 LNHDA and CDR2 SQIVND (reference sequence). CDR3 loop: CASSLQQGAGYGYTF. DNA for the CDR3: TGTGCCAGTAGTTTACAACAGGGGGCCGGCTATGGCTATACCTTC.

J is TRBJ2-4 and V is TRBV23-1, with D perhaps being TRBD1 or TRBD2 (5 bases each). TRBV23-1 is an ORF, and what it does is uncertain. Trimming cost V 6 bases and J 3 bases, with 15 bases left between them. The CDR3 has 15 residues. The CDR3 DNA follows: TGCGCCAGCAGCCAGTCCGGGACGGGCAAAAACATTCAGTACTTC. This sequence encodes CASSQSGTGKNIQYF.

The chain employs TRBV28 and TRBJ2-3; D gene uncertain. The V end was cut by 1 base, the J end by 2 bases, with 7 bases between. CDR3 length: 14 amino acids. Germline CDR1 MDHEN, CDR2 SYDVKM. CDR3 coding DNA: TGTGCCAGCAGTTTATCCCAACTCACAGATACGCAGTATTTT. This translates into CASSLSQLTDTQYF.

This chain uses TRBV6-7 with TRBJ2-7, with 7 bases aligning to TRBD2. TRBV6-7 is flagged as an ORF with uncertain function. V gave up 6 bases and J gave up 10 bases; unmatched junction bases: 15. CDR3 length equals 14 residues. CDR3 sequence: CASSDYGTGGPQYF. The CDR3 nucleotides are TGTGCCAGCAGCGACTACGGGACGGGGGGACCACAGTACTTC.

This chain links TRBV29-1 with TRBJ2-3; 9 nucleotides agree with TRBD2. The V gene end was trimmed by 5 bases and the J gene end by 4 bases; junction bases not matched to a gene: 10. From germline, CDR1 is SQVTM and CDR2 ANQGSEA. The CDR3 length is 15 residues. The CDR3 coding sequence is TGCAGCGTTCTACAGCGGGGGGCCCACCCAGATACGCAGTATTTT. This sequence encodes CSVLQRGAHPDTQYF.

V is TRBV28 and J is TRBJ1-2; D may be TRBD1 (6 bases). The CDR3 contains 13 residues. Germline V CDR1 and CDR2: MDHEN, SYDVKM. V was clipped by 6 bases and J by 4 bases, with 12 bases between them. CDR3 sequence (DNA): TGTGCCAGCAGGCTACGGACAGCCTATGGCTACACCTTC. Amino acids: CASRLRTAYGYTF.

This clone was picked up a small number of times. This sequence joins TRBV6-8 and TRBJ1-2; D remains unclear. CDR3 length: 15 amino acids. The V gene lost 5 bases and the J gene lost 4 bases, with 17 bases spanning the gap. Per germline, CDR1 MNHGY and CDR2 SAAAGT. The CDR3 nucleotides are TGTGCCAGCAGTGCGAAGACTGGAGAGGGCTATGGCTACACCTTC. It yields the protein CASSAKTGEGYGYTF.

A few counts support this clone. The chain couples TRBV11-1 to TRBJ2-5; 9 nucleotides match TRBD2. CDR3 length: 15 residues. Germline CDR1 is SGHAT and CDR2 is FQDESV (reference sequence). Unmatched junction bases numbered 5, after V lost 1 base and J lost 5 bases. CDR3 region: CASSLGLAGRETQYF. The CDR3 DNA reads TGTGCCAGCAGCTTAGGGCTAGCGGGGAGGGAGACCCAGTACTTC.

This clone was observed a single time. The V call is TRBV19, the J call TRBJ1-5; TRBD1 matches 11 bases. The trim removed 7 bases at V and 0 bases at J, leaving 2 bases unmatched. The CDR3 consists of 15 residues. Germline CDR1 reads LNHDA; CDR2 reads SQIVND (reference sequence). The CDR3 DNA reads as TGTGCCAGTATGGACAGGGGGCTTAGCAATCAGCCCCAGCATTTT. As protein: CASMDRGLSNQPQHF.

CDR3 residues: CASSAGEGNQPQHF. The CDR3 region has the DNA TGTGCCAGCAGCGCAGGGGAAGGCAATCAGCCCCAGCATTTT. V is TRBV11-3 and J is TRBJ1-5, with D possibly TRBD1 on 6 matching bases. Trimming left V 5 bases short and J 2 bases short, with 10 bases between. The CDR3 has 14 amino acids. CDR1 is SGHNT, CDR2 YENEEA, per germline.

V usage is TRBV28 and J usage is TRBJ2-3; 7 bases align to TRBD2. Germline V gene data show CDR1 as MDHEN and CDR2 as SYDVKM. The CDR3 contains 16 residues. With V trimmed by 5 bases and J by 3 bases, 11 bases remained unmatched. As DNA, the CDR3 is TGTGCCAGCAGTCCCCCATTGGGGGGGAGAACAGATACGCAGTATTTT. This sequence encodes CASSPPLGGRTDTQYF.

The chain combines TRBV5-1 with TRBJ1-1, with D uncertain. There are 14 residues in the CDR3. V was shortened by 7 bases and J by 5 bases, with 18 bases between the two germline ends. Germline V gene lookup returns CDR1 SGHRS and CDR2 YFSETQ. The CDR3 DNA sequence: TGCGCCAGCCGATTAAGCCCGTCGGGGACTGAAGCTTTCTTT. Protein product: CASRLSPSGTEAFF.

The rearrangement uses TRBV19 and TRBJ1-5; D might be TRBD1 (6 bases). Between the trimmed V and J ends, which lost 0 bases and 0 bases, there was a span of 12 bases. From germline, CDR1 is LNHDA and CDR2 SQIVND (reference sequence). CDR3 size: 17 residues. The CDR3 DNA reads as TGTGCCAGTAGTATAGAAGGGGGTTCGTATAGCAATCAGCCCCAGCATTTT. This translates into CASSIEGGSYSNQPQHF.

The genes are TRBV30 and TRBJ2-2; 10 bases fit TRBD1. The CDR3 is 16 amino acids. After removal of 0 bases from V and 6 bases from J, the junction contained 7 bases not matched to a gene. Germline V CDR1 and CDR2: GTSNPN, SVGIG (reference sequence). CDR3 loop: CAWSVSWDRGAGELFF. The CDR3 bases are TGTGCCTGGAGTGTTTCATGGGACAGGGGAGCCGGGGAGCTGTTTTTT. Complete variable domain (other parts from reference TRBV30 and TRBJ2-2): SQTIHQWPATLVQPVGSPLSLECTVEGTSNPNLYWYRQAAGRGLQLLFYSVGIGQISSEVPQNLSASRPQDRQFILSSKKLLLSDSGFYLCAWSVSWDRGAGELFFGEGSRLTVL.

The CDR3 nucleotides are TGCGCCAGCAGCCTGTGGACAGGACCGAACACTGAAGCTTTCTTT. Its protein product is CASSLWTGPNTEAFF. The rearrangement links TRBV5-1 to TRBJ1-1, with 7 bases that match TRBD1. The CDR3 has 15 amino acids. In germline, CDR1 is SGHRS, CDR2 YFSETQ. J was trimmed by 1 base and V by 4 bases; bases with no gene match: 7. The full variable domain, rest sourced from reference TRBV5-1 and TRBJ1-1, is KAGVTQTPRYLIKTRGQQVTLSCSPISGHRSVSWYQQTPGQGLQFLFEYFSETQRNKGNFPGRFSGRQFSNSRSEMNVSTLELGDSALYLCASSLWTGPNTEAFFGQGTRLTVV.

This clone was detected once. The J gene is TRBJ2-1, the V gene TRBV5-1; 7 bases map to TRBD1. The CDR3 runs to 14 residues. Germline trimming cut 0 bases from V and 4 bases from J; bases unmatched to any gene: 1. Germline assignment: CDR1 SGHRS and CDR2 YFSETQ. CDR3 loop: CASSLVGQYNEQFF. Here the CDR3 DNA reads TGCGCCAGCAGCTTGGTGGGACAGTACAATGAGCAGTTCTTC.

The chain couples TRBV15 to TRBJ1-1; no clear D gene. The length of the CDR3 is 14 residues. V was shortened by 0 bases and J by 5 bases, with 10 bases between the two germline ends. CDR1 LNHNV and CDR2 YYDKDF come from the germline V gene (reference sequence). The CDR3 coding sequence is TGTGCCACCAGCAGAGATCCGGGGAGGACTGAAGCTTTCTTT. Residues: CATSRDPGRTEAFF.